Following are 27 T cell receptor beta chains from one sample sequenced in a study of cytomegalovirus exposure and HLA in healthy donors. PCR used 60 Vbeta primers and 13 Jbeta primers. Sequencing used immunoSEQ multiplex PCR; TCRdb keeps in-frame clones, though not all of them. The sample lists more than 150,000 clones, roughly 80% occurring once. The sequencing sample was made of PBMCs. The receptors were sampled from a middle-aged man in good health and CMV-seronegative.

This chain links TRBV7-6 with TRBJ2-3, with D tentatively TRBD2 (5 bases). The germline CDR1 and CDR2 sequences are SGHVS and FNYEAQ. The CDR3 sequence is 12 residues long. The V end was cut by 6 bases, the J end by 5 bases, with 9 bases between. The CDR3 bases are TGTGCCAGCAGATCTGCGGGAGATACGCAGTATTTT. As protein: CASRSAGDTQYF.

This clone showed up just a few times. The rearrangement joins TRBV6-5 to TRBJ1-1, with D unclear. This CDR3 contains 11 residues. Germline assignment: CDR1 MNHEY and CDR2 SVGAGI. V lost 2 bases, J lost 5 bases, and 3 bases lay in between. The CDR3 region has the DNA TGTGCCAGCAGTTACCCGACTGAAGCTTTCTTT. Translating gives CASSYPTEAFF.

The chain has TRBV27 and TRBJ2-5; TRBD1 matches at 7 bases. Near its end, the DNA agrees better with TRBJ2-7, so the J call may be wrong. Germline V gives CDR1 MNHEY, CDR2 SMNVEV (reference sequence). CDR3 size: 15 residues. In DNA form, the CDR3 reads TGTGCCAGCAGTTTAGTATACGGACAGGCCTACGAGCAGTACTTC. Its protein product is CASSLVYGQAYEQYF.

CDR3 loop: CSVPRGTSGDETQYF. CDR3 bases: TGCAGCGTTCCAAGGGGGACTAGCGGGGACGAGACCCAGTACTTC. The V call is TRBV29-1, the J call TRBJ2-5; 13 nucleotides agree with TRBD2. This CDR3 is built from 15 residues. The J segment lost 5 bases and the V segment lost 5 bases, leaving 8 bases of the junction unmatched. The germline CDR1 and CDR2 sequences are SQVTM and ANQGSEA.

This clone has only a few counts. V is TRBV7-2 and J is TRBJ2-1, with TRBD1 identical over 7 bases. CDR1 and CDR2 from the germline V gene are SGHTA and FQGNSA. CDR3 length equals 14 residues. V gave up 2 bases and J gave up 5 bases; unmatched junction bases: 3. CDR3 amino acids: CASSLPGGNNEQFF. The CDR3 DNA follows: TGTGCCAGCAGCTTACCAGGGGGAAACAATGAGCAGTTCTTC.

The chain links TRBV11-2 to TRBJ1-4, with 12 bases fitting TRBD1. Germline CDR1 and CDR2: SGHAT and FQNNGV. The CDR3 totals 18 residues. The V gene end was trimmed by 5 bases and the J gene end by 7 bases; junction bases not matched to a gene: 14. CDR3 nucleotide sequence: TGTGCCAGCAGCCACCCCGGGACAGGGGGCGTCGTGAGTGAAAAACTGTTTTTT. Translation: CASSHPGTGGVVSEKLFF.

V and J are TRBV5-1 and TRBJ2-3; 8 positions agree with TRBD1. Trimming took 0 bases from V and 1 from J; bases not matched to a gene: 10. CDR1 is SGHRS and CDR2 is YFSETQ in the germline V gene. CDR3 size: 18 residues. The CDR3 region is CASSLGSRGRLGTDTQYF. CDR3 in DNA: TGCGCCAGCAGCTTGGGTTCCAGGGGGCGGCTGGGCACAGATACGCAGTATTTT.

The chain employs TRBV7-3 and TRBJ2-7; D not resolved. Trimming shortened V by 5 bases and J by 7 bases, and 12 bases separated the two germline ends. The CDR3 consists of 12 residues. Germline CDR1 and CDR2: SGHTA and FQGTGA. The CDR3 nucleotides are TGTGCCAGCAGCCTTTTTGCGCGAGAGCAGTACTTC. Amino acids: CASSLFAREQYF.

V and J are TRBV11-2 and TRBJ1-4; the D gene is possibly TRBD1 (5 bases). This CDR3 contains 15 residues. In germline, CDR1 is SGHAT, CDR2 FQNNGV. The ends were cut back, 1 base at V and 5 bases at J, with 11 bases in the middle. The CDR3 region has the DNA TGTGCCAGCAGCTTAGGGGGGGGTCCGAATGAAAAACTGTTTTTT. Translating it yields CASSLGGGPNEKLFF.

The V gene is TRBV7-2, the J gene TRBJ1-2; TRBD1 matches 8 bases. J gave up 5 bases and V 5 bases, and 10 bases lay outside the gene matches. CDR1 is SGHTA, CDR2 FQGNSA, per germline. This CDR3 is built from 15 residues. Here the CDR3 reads CASSGGAGGKYGYTF. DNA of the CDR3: TGTGCCAGCAGCGGCGGGGCAGGGGGCAAATATGGCTACACCTTC. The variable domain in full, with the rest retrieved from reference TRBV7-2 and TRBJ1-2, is GAGVSQSPSNKVTEKGKDVELRCDPISGHTALYWYRQSLGQGLEFLIYFQGNSAPDKSGLPSDRFSAERTGGSVSTLTIQRTQQEDSAVYLCASSGGAGGKYGYTFGSGTRLTVV.

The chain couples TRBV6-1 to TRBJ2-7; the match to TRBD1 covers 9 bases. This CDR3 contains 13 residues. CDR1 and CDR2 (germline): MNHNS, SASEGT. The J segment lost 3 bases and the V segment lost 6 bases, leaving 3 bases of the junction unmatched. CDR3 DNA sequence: TGTGCCAGCAGAAGGGGACAGGGCTACGAGCAGTACTTC. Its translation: CASRRGQGYEQYF.

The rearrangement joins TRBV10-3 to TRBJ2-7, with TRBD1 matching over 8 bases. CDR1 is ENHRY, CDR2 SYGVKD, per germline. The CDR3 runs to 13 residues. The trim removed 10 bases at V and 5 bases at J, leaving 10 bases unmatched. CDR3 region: CANSGTGNNEQYF. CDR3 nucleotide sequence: TGTGCCAACTCCGGGACAGGAAACAACGAGCAGTACTTC.

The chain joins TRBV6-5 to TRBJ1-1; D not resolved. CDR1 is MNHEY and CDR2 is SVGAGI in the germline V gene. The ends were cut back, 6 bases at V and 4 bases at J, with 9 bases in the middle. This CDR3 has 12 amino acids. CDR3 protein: CASRYPSTEAFF. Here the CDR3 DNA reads TGTGCCAGCAGGTACCCCTCCACTGAAGCTTTCTTT.

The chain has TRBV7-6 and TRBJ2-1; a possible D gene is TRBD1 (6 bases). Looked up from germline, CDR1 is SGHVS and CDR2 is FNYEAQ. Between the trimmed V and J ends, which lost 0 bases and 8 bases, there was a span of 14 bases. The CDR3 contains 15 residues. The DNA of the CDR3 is TGTGCCAGCAGCTTAGCGCCCGGACAGAGCTATGAGCAGTTCTTC. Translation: CASSLAPGQSYEQFF. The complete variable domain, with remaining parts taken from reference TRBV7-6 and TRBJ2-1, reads GAGVSQSPRYKVTKRGQDVALRCDPISGHVSLYWYRQALGQGPEFLTYFNYEAQQDKSGLPNDRFSAERPEGSISTLTIQRTEQRDSAMYRCASSLAPGQSYEQFFGPGTRLTVL.

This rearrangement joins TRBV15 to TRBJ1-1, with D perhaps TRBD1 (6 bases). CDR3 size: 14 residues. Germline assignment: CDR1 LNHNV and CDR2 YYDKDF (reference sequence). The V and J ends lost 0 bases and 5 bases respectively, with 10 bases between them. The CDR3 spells CATSRDKGGTEAFF. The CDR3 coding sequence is TGTGCCACCAGCAGAGACAAAGGGGGAACTGAAGCTTTCTTT.

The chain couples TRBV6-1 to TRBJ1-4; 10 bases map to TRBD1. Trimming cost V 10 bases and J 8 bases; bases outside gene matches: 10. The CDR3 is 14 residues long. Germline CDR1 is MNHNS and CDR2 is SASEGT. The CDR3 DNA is TGTGCCACCACCCCTGGGACAGGGGAGGAAAAACTGTTTTTT. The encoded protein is CATTPGTGEEKLFF.

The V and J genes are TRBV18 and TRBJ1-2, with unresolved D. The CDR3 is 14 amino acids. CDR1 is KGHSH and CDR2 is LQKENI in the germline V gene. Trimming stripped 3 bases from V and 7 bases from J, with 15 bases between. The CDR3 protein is CASSPTREVGGYTF. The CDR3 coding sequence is TGTGCCAGCTCACCCACCCGGGAGGTCGGTGGCTACACCTTC. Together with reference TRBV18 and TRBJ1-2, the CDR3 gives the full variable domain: NAGVMQNPRHLVRRRGQEARLRCSPMKGHSHVYWYRQLPEEGLKFMVYLQKENIIDESGMPKERFSAEFPKEGPSILRIQQVVRGDSAAYFCASSPTREVGGYTFGSGTRLTVV.

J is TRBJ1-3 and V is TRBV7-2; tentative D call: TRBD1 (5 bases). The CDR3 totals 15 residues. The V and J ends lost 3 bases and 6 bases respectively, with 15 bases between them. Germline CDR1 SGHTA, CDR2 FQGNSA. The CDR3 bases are TGTGCCAGCAGCTTGGGCCGTCTAGGGGCAAACACCATATATTTT. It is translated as CASSLGRLGANTIYF.

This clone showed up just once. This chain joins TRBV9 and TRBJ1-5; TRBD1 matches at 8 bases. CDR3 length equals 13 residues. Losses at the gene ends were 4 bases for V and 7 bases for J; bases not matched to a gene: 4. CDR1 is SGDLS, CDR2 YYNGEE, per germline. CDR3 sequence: CASSKQGGQPQHF. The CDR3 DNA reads TGTGCCAGCAGCAAACAGGGGGGGCAGCCCCAGCATTTT.

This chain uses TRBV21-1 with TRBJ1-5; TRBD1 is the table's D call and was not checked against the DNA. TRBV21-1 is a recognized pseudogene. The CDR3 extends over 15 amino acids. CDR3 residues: CASTTGPNGNQPQHF. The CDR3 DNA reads TGTGCCAGCACCACAGGGCCCAATGGCAATCAGCCCCAGCATTTT.

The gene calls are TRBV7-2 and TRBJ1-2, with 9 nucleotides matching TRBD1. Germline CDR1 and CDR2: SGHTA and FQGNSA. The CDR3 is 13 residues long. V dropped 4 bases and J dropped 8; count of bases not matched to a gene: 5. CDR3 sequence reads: CASSSGQGRGYTF. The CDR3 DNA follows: TGTGCCAGCAGCTCCGGACAGGGGCGCGGCTACACCTTC.

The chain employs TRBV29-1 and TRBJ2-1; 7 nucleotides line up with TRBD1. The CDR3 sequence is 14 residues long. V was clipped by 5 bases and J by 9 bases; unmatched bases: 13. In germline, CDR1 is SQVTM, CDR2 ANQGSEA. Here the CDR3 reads CSVLDRASRAEQFF. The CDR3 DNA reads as TGCAGCGTTCTCGACAGGGCCTCCCGGGCTGAGCAGTTCTTC.

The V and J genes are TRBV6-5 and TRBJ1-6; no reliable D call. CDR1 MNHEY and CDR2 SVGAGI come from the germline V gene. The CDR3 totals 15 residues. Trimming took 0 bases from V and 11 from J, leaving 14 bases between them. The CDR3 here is CASSYSGGVGPPLHF. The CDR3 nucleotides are TGTGCCAGCAGTTACTCCGGCGGGGTAGGGCCACCCCTCCACTTT.

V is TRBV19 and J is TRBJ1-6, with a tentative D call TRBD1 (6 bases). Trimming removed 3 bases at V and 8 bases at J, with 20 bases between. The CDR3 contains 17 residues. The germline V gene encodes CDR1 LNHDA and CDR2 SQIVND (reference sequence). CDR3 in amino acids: CASSIDIVTGWDSPLHF. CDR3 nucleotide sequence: TGTGCCAGTAGTATTGATATCGTTACAGGGTGGGATTCACCCCTCCACTTT. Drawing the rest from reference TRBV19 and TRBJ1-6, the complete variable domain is DGGITQSPKYLFRKEGQNVTLSCEQNLNHDAMYWYRQDPGQGLRLIYYSQIVNDFQKGDIAEGYSVSREKKESFPLTVTSAQKNPTAFYLCASSIDIVTGWDSPLHFGNGTRLTVT.

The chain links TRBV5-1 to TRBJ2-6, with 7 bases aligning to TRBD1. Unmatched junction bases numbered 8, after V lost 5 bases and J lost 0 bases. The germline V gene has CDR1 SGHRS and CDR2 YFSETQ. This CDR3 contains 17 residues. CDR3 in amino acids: CASSRDSLSSGANVLTF. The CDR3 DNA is TGCGCCAGCAGTCGGGACAGCTTGAGCTCTGGGGCCAACGTCCTGACTTTC. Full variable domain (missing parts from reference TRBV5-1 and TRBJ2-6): KAGVTQTPRYLIKTRGQQVTLSCSPISGHRSVSWYQQTPGQGLQFLFEYFSETQRNKGNFPGRFSGRQFSNSRSEMNVSTLELGDSALYLCASSRDSLSSGANVLTFGAGSRLTVL.

In nucleotides, the CDR3 is TGCGCCAGCAGCTTGACAGGTCCCTACTCTGGAAACACCATATATTTT. It specifies CASSLTGPYSGNTIYF. V and J are TRBV5-1 and TRBJ1-3; perhaps TRBD1 as D (5 bases). The CDR3 is 16 amino acids. With 1 base removed from V and 0 bases from J, the gap between germline ends came to 11 bases. CDR1 is SGHRS, CDR2 YFSETQ, per germline.

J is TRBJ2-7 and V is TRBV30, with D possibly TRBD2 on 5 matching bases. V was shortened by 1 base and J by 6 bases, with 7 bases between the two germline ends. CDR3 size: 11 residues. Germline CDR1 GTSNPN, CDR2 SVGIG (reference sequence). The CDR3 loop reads CAWSAGVEQYF. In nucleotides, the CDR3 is TGTGCCTGGAGTGCCGGGGTCGAGCAGTACTTC. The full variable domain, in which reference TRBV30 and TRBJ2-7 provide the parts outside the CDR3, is SQTIHQWPATLVQPVGSPLSLECTVEGTSNPNLYWYRQAAGRGLQLLFYSVGIGQISSEVPQNLSASRPQDRQFILSSKKLLLSDSGFYLCAWSAGVEQYFGPGTRLTVT.